The 15 T cell receptor beta chains listed next were all sequenced from one sample in a study of blood T cell repertoires in COVID-19. Measured with immunoSEQ multiplex PCR; TCRdb has only the in-frame clones, and not every one. This table has some 74,000 clones, around 80% appearing once. Sequencing was done on a sample of peripheral blood. The receptors derive from a human donor in a cohort sampled during active COVID-19.

The rearrangement joins TRBV7-9 to TRBJ2-1; D might be TRBD2 (6 bases). The CDR3 sequence is 14 residues long. V shed 3 bases and J shed 6 bases, with 12 bases lying between them. The germline gives CDR1 SEHNR, CDR2 FQNEAQ (reference sequence). The CDR3 here is CASSFGVSGNEQFF. The CDR3 DNA sequence: TGTGCCAGCAGCTTCGGAGTTAGCGGCAATGAGCAGTTCTTC.

This clone is a singleton in its sample. V usage is TRBV6-1 and J usage is TRBJ2-5; 8 nucleotides line up with TRBD2. After removal of 3 bases from V and 2 bases from J, the junction contained 2 bases not matched to a gene. This CDR3 has 14 residues. Germline V CDR1 and CDR2: MNHNS, SASEGT. In DNA, the CDR3 is TGTGCCAGCAGTGAGCGGGGGGCTCAAGAGACCCAGTACTTC. This translates into CASSERGAQETQYF.

The chain recombines TRBV6-5 with TRBJ2-1; D is unclear. This CDR3 spans 13 amino acids. V shed 4 bases and J shed 7 bases, with 11 bases lying between them. Germline V gene lookup returns CDR1 MNHEY and CDR2 SVGAGI. CDR3 loop: CASSSPSRNEQFF. The CDR3 coding sequence is TGTGCCAGCAGTTCTCCGAGTCGTAATGAGCAGTTCTTC.

The genes are TRBV19 and TRBJ2-1; D perhaps matches TRBD2 (7 bases). V was clipped by 1 base and J by 1 base, with 14 bases between them. The germline gives CDR1 LNHDA, CDR2 SQIVND (reference sequence). The CDR3 consists of 17 residues. CDR3 sequence: CASSIGLRGASYNEQFF. The DNA of the CDR3 is TGTGCCAGTAGTATAGGGCTCCGGGGGGCTTCCTACAATGAGCAGTTCTTC.

The rearrangement links TRBV19 to TRBJ2-7; 7 bases fit TRBD1. The germline CDR1 and CDR2 sequences are LNHDA and SQIVND (reference sequence). This CDR3 spans 18 amino acids. J was trimmed by 6 bases and V by 2 bases; bases with no gene match: 19. This CDR3 reads CASSIKLSATGSRSEQYF. The CDR3 DNA follows: TGTGCCAGTAGTATAAAGCTGTCGGCGACAGGGAGTCGGTCCGAGCAGTACTTC. The full variable domain, rest sourced from reference TRBV19 and TRBJ2-7, is DGGITQSPKYLFRKEGQNVTLSCEQNLNHDAMYWYRQDPGQGLRLIYYSQIVNDFQKGDIAEGYSVSREKKESFPLTVTSAQKNPTAFYLCASSIKLSATGSRSEQYFGPGTRLTVT.

In regard to this clone: The same CDR3 can be traced to other DNA sequences in this sample. The gene calls are TRBV9 and TRBJ2-1; 10 nucleotides match TRBD2. After removal of 0 bases from V and 3 bases from J, the junction contained 0 bases not matched to a gene. The germline V gene has CDR1 SGDLS and CDR2 YYNGEE. The CDR3 sequence is 15 residues long. The DNA for the CDR3 is TGTGCCAGCAGCGTAGTAGCGGGAGGCTACAATGAGCAGTTCTTC. It yields the protein CASSVVAGGYNEQFF.

The V and J genes are TRBV6-2 or TRBV6-3 and TRBJ2-3, with TRBD2 matching over 8 bases. The CDR3 covers 16 residues. Germline V gene lookup returns CDR1 MNHEY and CDR2 SVGEGT. After removal of 5 bases from V and 6 bases from J, the junction contained 13 bases not matched to a gene. The CDR3 loop is CASSLLAGPARDTQYF. Written as DNA, the CDR3 is TGTGCCAGCAGTCTCCTAGCGGGCCCCGCACGGGATACGCAGTATTTT.

The chain uses TRBV4-2 and TRBJ2-2, with no clear D. Germline CDR1 reads LGHNA; CDR2 reads YNFKEQ. This CDR3 contains 17 residues. With 1 base removed from V and 0 bases from J, the gap between germline ends came to 12 bases. The CDR3 nucleotides are TGTGCCAGCAGCCAAGGTCGAGCGCTTTCGAACACCGGGGAGCTGTTTTTT. This encodes CASSQGRALSNTGELFF.

The CDR3 is CASSLTPGSGANVLTF. DNA for the CDR3: TGTGCCAGCAGCTTAACCCCAGGGTCTGGGGCCAACGTCCTGACTTTC. The chain carries TRBV7-3 and TRBJ2-6; maybe TRBD1 (5 bases). Per the germline V gene, CDR1 is SGHTA and CDR2 is FQGTGA. The CDR3 contains 16 residues. The V end lost 0 bases, the J end lost 1 base, and 7 bases lay between the germline ends.

V usage is TRBV29-1 and J usage is TRBJ2-2; D is possibly TRBD2 (5 bases). The germline CDR1 and CDR2 sequences are SQVTM and ANQGSEA. This CDR3 has 14 amino acids. In DNA form, the CDR3 reads TGCAGTGCCGGGGTCTCAGCAGGCACCGGGGAGCTGTTTTTT. Residues: CSAGVSAGTGELFF.

The rearrangement links TRBV2 to TRBJ2-5, with D maybe TRBD2 (6 bases). This CDR3 is built from 15 residues. V was trimmed by 4 bases and J by 3 bases, leaving 15 bases between them. Germline-derived CDR1 and CDR2 are SNHLY and FYNNEI. The CDR3 loop reads CASSGRGLVEETQYF. The CDR3 nucleotides read TGTGCCAGCAGTGGGCGGGGTCTAGTCGAAGAGACCCAGTACTTC.

Notes on this clone: Other nucleotide sequences in the sample specify the same CDR3. The chain employs TRBV18 and TRBJ1-2; D is uncertain. CDR1 and CDR2 (germline): KGHSH, LQKENI. V was clipped by 2 bases and J by 2 bases, with 6 bases between them. This CDR3 is built from 13 residues. CDR3 residues: CASSPDKNYGYTF. Here the CDR3 DNA reads TGTGCCAGCTCACCAGACAAAAACTATGGCTACACCTTC.

V gene TRBV5-1 combines with J gene TRBJ2-3, with 9 nucleotides matching TRBD2. The CDR3 is 15 amino acids. Unmatched junction bases numbered 5, after V lost 3 bases and J lost 3 bases. Germline V gene data show CDR1 as SGHRS and CDR2 as YFSETQ. The CDR3 DNA reads as TGCGCCAGCAGCTACTCGGGACTAGCAACAGATACGCAGTATTTT. Its translation: CASSYSGLATDTQYF.

This chain connects TRBV9 to TRBJ2-1, with TRBD2 matching 7 bases. V shed 0 bases and J 4 bases; nucleotides not matched to a gene: 4. There are 15 residues in the CDR3. Germline assignment: CDR1 SGDLS and CDR2 YYNGEE. CDR3 in DNA: TGTGCCAGCAGCGTAGAGGCTAGCGGATACAATGAGCAGTTCTTC. Its translation is CASSVEASGYNEQFF.

The rearrangement joins TRBV9 to TRBJ2-1; 8 bases agree with TRBD2. Per germline, CDR1 SGDLS and CDR2 YYNGEE. The junction had 5 bases not matched to a gene; V was cut back by 3 bases and J by 3 bases. The CDR3 extends over 15 amino acids. CDR3 amino acids: CASSGLAGFYNEQFF. The DNA for the CDR3 is TGTGCCAGCAGCGGTTTAGCGGGGTTCTACAATGAGCAGTTCTTC.